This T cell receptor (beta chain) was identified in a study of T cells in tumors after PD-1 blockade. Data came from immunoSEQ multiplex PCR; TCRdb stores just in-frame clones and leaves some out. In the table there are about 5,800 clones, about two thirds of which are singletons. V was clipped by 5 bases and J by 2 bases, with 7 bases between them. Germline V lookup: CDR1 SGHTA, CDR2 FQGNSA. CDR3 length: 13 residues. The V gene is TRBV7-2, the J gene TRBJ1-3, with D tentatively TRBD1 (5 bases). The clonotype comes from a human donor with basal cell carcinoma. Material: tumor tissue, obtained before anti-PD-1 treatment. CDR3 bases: TGTGCCAGCAGCCGGGGACCTGGAAACACCATATATTTT. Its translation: CASSRGPGNTIYF.